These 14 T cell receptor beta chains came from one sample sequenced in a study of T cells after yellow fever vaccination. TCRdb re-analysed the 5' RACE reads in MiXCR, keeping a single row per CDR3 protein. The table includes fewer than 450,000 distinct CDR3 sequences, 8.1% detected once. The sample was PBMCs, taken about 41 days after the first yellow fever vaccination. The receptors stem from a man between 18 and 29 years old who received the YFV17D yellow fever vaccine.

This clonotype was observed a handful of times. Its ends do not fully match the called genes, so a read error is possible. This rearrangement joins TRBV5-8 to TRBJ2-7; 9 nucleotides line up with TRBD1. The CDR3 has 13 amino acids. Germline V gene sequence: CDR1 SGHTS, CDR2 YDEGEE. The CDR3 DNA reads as TGTGCCAGCAGCTTCCTCGGGGGGACAGGGCCCCTATTC. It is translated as CASSFLGGTGPLF.

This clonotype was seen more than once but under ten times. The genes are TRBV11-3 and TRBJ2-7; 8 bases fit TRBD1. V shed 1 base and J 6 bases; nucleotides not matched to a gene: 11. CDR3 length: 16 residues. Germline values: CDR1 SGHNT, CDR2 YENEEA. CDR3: CASSLGGDRLRGEQYF. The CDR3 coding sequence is TGTGCCAGCAGCTTAGGGGGGGACAGGCTGCGCGGCGAGCAGTACTTC.

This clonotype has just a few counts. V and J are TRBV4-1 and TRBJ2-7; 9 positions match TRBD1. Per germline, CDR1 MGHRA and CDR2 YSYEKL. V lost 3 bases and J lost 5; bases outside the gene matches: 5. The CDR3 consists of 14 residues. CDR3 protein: CASSQGQGSHEQYV. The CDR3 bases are TGCGCCAGCAGCCAGGGACAGGGTAGCCACGAGCAGTACGTC.

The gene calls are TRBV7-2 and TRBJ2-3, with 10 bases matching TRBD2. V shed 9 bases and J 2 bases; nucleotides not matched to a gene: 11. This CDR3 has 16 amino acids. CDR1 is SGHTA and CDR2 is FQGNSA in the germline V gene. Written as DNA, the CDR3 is TGTGCCAGAGCCGAGCGGGGGGGACTTAACACAGATACGCAGTATTTT. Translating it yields CARAERGGLNTDTQYF.

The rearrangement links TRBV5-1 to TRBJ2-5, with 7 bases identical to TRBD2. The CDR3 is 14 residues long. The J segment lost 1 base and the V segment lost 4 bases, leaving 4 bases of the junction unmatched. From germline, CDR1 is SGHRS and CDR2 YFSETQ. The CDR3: CASSPRGVQETQYF. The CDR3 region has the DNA TGCGCCAGCAGCCCCCGGGGGGTCCAAGAGACCCAGTACTTC.

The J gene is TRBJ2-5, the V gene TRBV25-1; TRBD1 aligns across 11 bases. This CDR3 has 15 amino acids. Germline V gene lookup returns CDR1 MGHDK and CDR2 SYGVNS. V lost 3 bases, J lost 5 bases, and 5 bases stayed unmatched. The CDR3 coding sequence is TGTGCCAGCAGTGAGGCGGACAGGGGGCTGGAGACCCAGTACTTC. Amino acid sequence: CASSEADRGLETQYF.

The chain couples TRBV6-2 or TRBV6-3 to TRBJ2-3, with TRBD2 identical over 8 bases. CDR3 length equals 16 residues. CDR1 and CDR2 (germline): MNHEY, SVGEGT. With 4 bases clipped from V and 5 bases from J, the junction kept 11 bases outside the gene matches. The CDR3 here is CASSLGGTGGQDTQYF. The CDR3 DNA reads TGTGCCAGCAGTTTGGGGGGGACGGGGGGGCAAGATACGCAGTATTTT.

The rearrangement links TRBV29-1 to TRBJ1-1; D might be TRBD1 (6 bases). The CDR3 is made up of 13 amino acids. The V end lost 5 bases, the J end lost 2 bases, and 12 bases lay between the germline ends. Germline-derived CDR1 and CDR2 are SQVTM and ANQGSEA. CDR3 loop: CSVSTGINTEAFF. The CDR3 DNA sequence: TGCAGCGTTAGTACAGGGATTAACACTGAAGCTTTCTTT. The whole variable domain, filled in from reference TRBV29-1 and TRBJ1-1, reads SAVISQKPSRDICQRGTSLTIQCQVDSQVTMMFWYRQQPGQSLTLIATANQGSEATYESGFVIDKFPISRPNLTFSTLTVSNMSPEDSSIYLCSVSTGINTEAFFGQGTRLTVV.

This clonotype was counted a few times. In nucleotides, the CDR3 is TGCGCCAGCAGCTTGGACGGGACAGGGTCTGGAAACACCATATATTTT. It codes for CASSLDGTGSGNTIYF. The chain links TRBV5-1 to TRBJ1-3; 9 bases line up with TRBD1. Germline V lookup: CDR1 SGHRS, CDR2 YFSETQ. V shed 0 bases, J shed 1 base, and the junction held 2 bases outside the gene matches. The CDR3 totals 16 residues.

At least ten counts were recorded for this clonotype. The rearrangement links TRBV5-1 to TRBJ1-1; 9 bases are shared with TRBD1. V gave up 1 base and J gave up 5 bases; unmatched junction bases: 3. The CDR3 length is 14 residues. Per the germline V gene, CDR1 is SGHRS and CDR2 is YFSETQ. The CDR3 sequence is CASSLLQGATEAFF. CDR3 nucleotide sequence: TGCGCCAGCAGCTTGCTACAGGGGGCAACTGAAGCTTTCTTT.

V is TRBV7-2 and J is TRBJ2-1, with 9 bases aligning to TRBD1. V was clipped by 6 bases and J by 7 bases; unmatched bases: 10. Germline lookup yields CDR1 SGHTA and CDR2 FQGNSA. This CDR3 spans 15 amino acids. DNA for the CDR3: TGTGCCAGCAGTAGGGACAGGGACCGTCGGAATGAGCAGTTCTTC. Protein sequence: CASSRDRDRRNEQFF.

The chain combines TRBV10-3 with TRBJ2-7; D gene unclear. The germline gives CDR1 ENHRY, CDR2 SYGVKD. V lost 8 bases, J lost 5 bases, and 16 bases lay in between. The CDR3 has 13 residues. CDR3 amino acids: CAIGSHLGNEQYV. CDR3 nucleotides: TGTGCCATCGGGTCTCATCTTGGGAACGAGCAGTACGTC.

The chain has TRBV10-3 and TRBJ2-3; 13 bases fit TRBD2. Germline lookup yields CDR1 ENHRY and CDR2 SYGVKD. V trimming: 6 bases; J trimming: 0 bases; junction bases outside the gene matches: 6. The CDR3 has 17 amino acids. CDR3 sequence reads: CAISPTSGGFSTDTQYF. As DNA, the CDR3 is TGTGCCATCAGCCCGACTAGCGGGGGGTTTAGCACAGATACGCAGTATTTT.

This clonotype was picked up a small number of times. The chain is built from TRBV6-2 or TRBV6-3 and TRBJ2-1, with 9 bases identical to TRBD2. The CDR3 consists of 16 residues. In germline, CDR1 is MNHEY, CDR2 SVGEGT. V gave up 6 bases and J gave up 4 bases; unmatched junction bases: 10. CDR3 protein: CASRRPGLATYNEQFF. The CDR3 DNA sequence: TGTGCCAGCAGAAGGCCGGGACTAGCAACATACAATGAGCAGTTCTTC.